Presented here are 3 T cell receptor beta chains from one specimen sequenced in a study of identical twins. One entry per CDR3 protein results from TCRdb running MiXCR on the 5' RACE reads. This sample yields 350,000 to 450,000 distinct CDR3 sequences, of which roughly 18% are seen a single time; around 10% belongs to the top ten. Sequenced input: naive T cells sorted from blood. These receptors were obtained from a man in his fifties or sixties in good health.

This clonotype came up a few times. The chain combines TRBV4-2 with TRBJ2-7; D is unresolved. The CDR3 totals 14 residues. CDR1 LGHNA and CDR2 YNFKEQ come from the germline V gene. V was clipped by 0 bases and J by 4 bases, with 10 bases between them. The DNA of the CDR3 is TGTGCCAGCAGCCAAGATGTCGGACCATACGAGCAGTACTTC. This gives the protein CASSQDVGPYEQYF.

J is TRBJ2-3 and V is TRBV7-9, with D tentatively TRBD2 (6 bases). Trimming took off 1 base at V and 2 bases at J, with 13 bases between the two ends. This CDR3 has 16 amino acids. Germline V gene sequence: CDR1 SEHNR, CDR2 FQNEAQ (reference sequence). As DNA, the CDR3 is TGTGCCAGCAGCTTAGTTGGGACTTGGTTCACAGATACGCAGTATTTT. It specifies CASSLVGTWFTDTQYF.

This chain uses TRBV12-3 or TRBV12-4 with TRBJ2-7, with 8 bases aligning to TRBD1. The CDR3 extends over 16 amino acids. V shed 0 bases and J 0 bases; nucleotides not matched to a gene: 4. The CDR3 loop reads CASSLAWDRPSYEQYF. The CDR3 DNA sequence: TGTGCCAGCAGTTTAGCCTGGGACAGGCCCTCCTACGAGCAGTACTTC.